These 15 T cell receptor beta chains share one sample of origin, sequenced in a study of blood T cell repertoires in COVID-19. TCRdb's table, derived via immunoSEQ multiplex PCR, lists solely in-frame clones and lacks some. The sample lists almost 200,000 clones, roughly 80% occurring once. The sample taken for sequencing was peripheral blood. These receptors were taken from a man aged 55-75 years with COVID-19, enrolled during active disease.

This clone appeared once. This rearrangement joins TRBV27 to TRBJ1-4; D unclear. The CDR3 has 16 amino acids. Germline CDR1 and CDR2: MNHEY and SMNVEV (reference sequence). V was trimmed by 5 bases and J by 4 bases, leaving 17 bases between them. The CDR3 bases are TGTGCCAGCAGTCCGGCCCGGGTGTTGGTTAATGAAAAACTGTTTTTT. Translation gives CASSPARVLVNEKLFF.

This chain links TRBV4-2 with TRBJ1-2; no definite D call. Trimming removed 0 bases from V and 6 bases from J, with 5 bases in between. Per the germline V gene, CDR1 is LGHNA and CDR2 is YNFKEQ. The CDR3 length is 12 residues. This chain's CDR3 is CASSQERDGYTF. The CDR3 region has the DNA TGTGCCAGCAGCCAAGAGCGGGATGGCTACACCTTC.

This clone has a single count. This sequence joins TRBV5-1 and TRBJ2-1; no clear D gene. This CDR3 contains 15 residues. V was trimmed by 0 bases and J by 0 bases, leaving 7 bases between them. Germline CDR1 reads SGHRS; CDR2 reads YFSETQ. CDR3 bases: TGCGCCAGCAGCTTGGAACAGAGCTCCTACAATGAGCAGTTCTTC. Translation gives CASSLEQSSYNEQFF.

This sequence joins TRBV7-2 and TRBJ1-3; possibly TRBD1 for D (5 bases). Germline V gives CDR1 SGHTA, CDR2 FQGNSA. Trimming cost V 2 bases and J 1 base, with 9 bases left between them. This CDR3 spans 15 amino acids. The CDR3, as DNA: TGTGCCAGCAGCTTATCGACAGCTTCTGGAAACACCATATATTTT. Its protein is CASSLSTASGNTIYF.

CDR3 in DNA: TGTGCCAGCTTCTGGAGGGGCCACACTGAAGCTTTCTTT. Its protein is CASFWRGHTEAFF. The chain recombines TRBV5-8 with TRBJ1-1; D possibly corresponds to TRBD1 (5 bases). Trimming pared 7 bases from V and 3 bases from J, leaving 13 bases between. The CDR3 covers 13 residues. The germline CDR1 and CDR2 sequences are SGHTS and YDEGEE. The full variable domain, in which reference TRBV5-8 and TRBJ1-1 provide the parts outside the CDR3, is EAGVTQSPTHLIKTRGQQATLRCSPISGHTSVYWYQQALGLGLQFLLWYDEGEERNRGNFPPRFSGRQFPNYSSELNVNALELEDSALYLCASFWRGHTEAFFGQGTRLTVV.

A word on this clone: The junction shows a germline mismatch at one end, possibly a read error. Other DNA sequences of this sample code for an identical CDR3. The rearrangement uses TRBV14 and TRBJ1-1; D possibly corresponds to TRBD1 (6 bases). The CDR3 extends over 15 amino acids. Germline loops: CDR1 SGHDN, CDR2 FVKESK. The CDR3 region is CASSQKTGWDTEAFF. DNA of the CDR3: TGTGCCAGCAGCCAAAAAACAGGGTGGGACACTGAAGCTTTCTTC.

V gene TRBV9 combines with J gene TRBJ2-5; D is unclear. The CDR3 runs to 14 residues. Trimming cost V 2 bases and J 1 base, with 9 bases left between them. CDR1 is SGDLS and CDR2 is YYNGEE in the germline V gene. CDR3 amino acids: CASSVRVSQETQYF. The DNA for the CDR3 is TGTGCCAGCAGCGTCCGGGTCTCCCAAGAGACCCAGTACTTC. Variable domain in full (rest from reference TRBV9 and TRBJ2-5): DSGVTQTPKHLITATGQRVTLRCSPRSGDLSVYWYQQSLDQGLQFLIQYYNGEERAKGNILERFSAQQFPDLHSELNLSSLELGDSALYFCASSVRVSQETQYFGPGTRLLVL.

The chain is built from TRBV2 and TRBJ1-5; D gene uncertain. Between the trimmed V and J ends, which lost 4 bases and 6 bases, there was a span of 7 bases. CDR3 length: 12 amino acids. The germline gives CDR1 SNHLY, CDR2 FYNNEI. CDR3 residues: CASSVSPQPQHF. In DNA form, the CDR3 reads TGTGCCAGCAGTGTATCTCCTCAGCCCCAGCATTTT.

The chain joins TRBV7-2 to TRBJ2-1, with TRBD1 matching 8 bases. The length of the CDR3 is 16 residues. The ends lost 2 bases at V and 1 base at J; junction bases unmatched: 4. Germline V gene data show CDR1 as SGHTA and CDR2 as FQGNSA. The CDR3 is CASSLRRQGSYNEQFF. In nucleotides, the CDR3 is TGTGCCAGCAGCTTACGTCGACAGGGGTCCTACAATGAGCAGTTCTTC.

The CDR3 sequence: CASRYRGGQPQHF. CDR3 coding DNA: TGTGCCAGCAGGTACAGGGGCGGGCAGCCCCAGCATTTT. The V and J genes are TRBV27 and TRBJ1-5; TRBD1 matches at 7 bases. The CDR3 has 13 amino acids. From germline, CDR1 is MNHEY and CDR2 SMNVEV (reference sequence). With 6 bases clipped from V and 7 bases from J, the junction kept 6 bases outside the gene matches.

V usage is TRBV7-2 and J usage is TRBJ1-2; 7 positions agree with TRBD1. Germline-derived CDR1 and CDR2 are SGHTA and FQGNSA. J gave up 4 bases and V 1 base, and 6 bases lay outside the gene matches. CDR3 size: 15 residues. The CDR3 sequence: CASSLGSSGGYGYTF. Written as DNA, the CDR3 is TGTGCCAGCAGCTTAGGATCGTCAGGGGGCTATGGCTACACCTTC.

V is TRBV11-2 and J is TRBJ1-2, with 9 bases fitting TRBD1. CDR3 length equals 13 residues. Germline V gene lookup returns CDR1 SGHAT and CDR2 FQNNGV. V was pared by 5 bases and J by 4 bases, with 2 bases of the junction left unmatched. Here the CDR3 reads CASSRTGVYGYTF. The CDR3 DNA sequence: TGTGCCAGCAGCCGGACAGGGGTCTATGGCTACACCTTC. The variable domain in full, completed from reference TRBV11-2 and TRBJ1-2, reads EAGVAQSPRYKIIEKRQSVAFWCNPISGHATLYWYQQILGQGPKLLIQFQNNGVVDDSQLPKDRFSAERLKGVDSTLKIQPAKLEDSAVYLCASSRTGVYGYTFGSGTRLTVV.

V is TRBV7-9 and J is TRBJ1-4; no definite D call. The CDR3 length is 14 residues. The V and J ends lost 5 bases and 2 bases respectively, with 9 bases between them. CDR1 is SEHNR, CDR2 FQNEAQ, per germline (reference sequence). The CDR3 coding sequence is TGTGCCAGCAGCCCAGACACCACTAATGAAAAACTGTTTTTT. Translated, it gives CASSPDTTNEKLFF.

This sequence joins TRBV9 and TRBJ2-7; 8 nucleotides align to TRBD1. This CDR3 is 14 amino acids long. Per the germline V gene, CDR1 is SGDLS and CDR2 is YYNGEE. V lost 0 bases, J lost 4 bases, and 3 bases stayed unmatched. The CDR3: CASSVGGQAYEQYF. The CDR3 nucleotides are TGTGCCAGCAGCGTAGGGGGACAGGCTTACGAGCAGTACTTC. The whole variable domain, remainder taken from reference TRBV9 and TRBJ2-7, is DSGVTQTPKHLITATGQRVTLRCSPRSGDLSVYWYQQSLDQGLQFLIQYYNGEERAKGNILERFSAQQFPDLHSELNLSSLELGDSALYFCASSVGGQAYEQYFGPGTRLTVT.

This clone was seen more than once but under ten times. The chain employs TRBV19 and TRBJ1-5; D unclear. This CDR3 has 16 residues. Trimming took off 3 bases at V and 2 bases at J, with 14 bases between the two ends. The V gene's germline CDR1 is LNHDA and CDR2 SQIVND (reference sequence). This CDR3 is CASSMPRSRGNQPQHF. DNA of the CDR3: TGTGCCAGTAGTATGCCGCGAAGCCGGGGCAATCAGCCCCAGCATTTT.